Following are 3 T cell receptor beta chains from one sample sequenced in a study of blood T cell repertoires in COVID-19. The assay was immunoSEQ multiplex PCR, and TCRdb's table has in-frame clones only and misses some. The table has roughly 79,000 clones, about four fifths seen once; the top ten hold 3% to 4.5%. Sequenced: peripheral blood. The source of these receptors is a man in his forties or fifties with acute or convalescent COVID-19.

This clone was observed a handful of times. The CDR3 region is CASSFLPGGSTDTQYF. The DNA of the CDR3 is TGTGCCAGCAGCTTCCTACCGGGAGGGAGCACAGATACGCAGTATTTT. V and J are TRBV5-5 and TRBJ2-3, with 8 bases that match TRBD2. The CDR3 is 16 amino acids. The germline gives CDR1 SGHKS, CDR2 YYEKEE (reference sequence). With V trimmed by 2 bases and J by 0 bases, 5 bases remained unmatched.

The chain links TRBV7-2 to TRBJ1-6; D remains unclear. The ends were cut back, 4 bases at V and 8 bases at J, with 9 bases in the middle. The germline gives CDR1 SGHTA, CDR2 FQGNSA. The CDR3 contains 13 residues. CDR3 amino acids: CASSSGLDSPLHF. The CDR3, as DNA: TGTGCCAGCAGCTCGGGATTGGATTCACCCCTCCACTTT.

The V gene is TRBV6-5, the J gene TRBJ1-2; D gene unclear. CDR1 is MNHEY and CDR2 is SVGAGI in the germline V gene. The CDR3 spans 16 residues. The V end lost 2 bases, the J end lost 5 bases, and 18 bases lay between the germline ends. CDR3 coding DNA: TGTGCCAGCAGTTACCGTTCGAACGCAGTTCGTTATGGCTACACCTTC. This codes for CASSYRSNAVRYGYTF.